These 20 T cell receptor beta chains came from one sample sequenced in a study of blood T cell repertoires in COVID-19. Sequenced by immunoSEQ multiplex PCR; TCRdb stores in-frame clones only, minus some. The repertoire has about 88,000 clones, over 65% of them found once; the top ten carry 13% to 15%. Sequencing was done on a sample of peripheral blood. These receptors were obtained from a woman aged 70-85 years with acute or convalescent COVID-19.

The chain employs TRBV13 and TRBJ2-1; D is unresolved. Trimming stripped 3 bases from V and 8 bases from J, with 5 bases between. Germline assignment: CDR1 PRHDT and CDR2 FYEKMQ (reference sequence). This CDR3 has 11 residues. CDR3 loop: CASSFTDEQFF. The CDR3 nucleotides are TGTGCCAGCAGCTTTACGGATGAGCAGTTCTTC.

J is TRBJ2-7 and V is TRBV18; 7 bases line up with TRBD1. Trimming cost V 4 bases and J 6 bases; bases outside gene matches: 9. CDR1 and CDR2 from the germline V gene are KGHSH and LQKENI. The CDR3 loop spans 14 amino acids. CDR3 bases: TGTGCCAGCTCACTTTTAAAAGGGGGCTCCGAGCAGTACGTC. As protein: CASSLLKGGSEQYV.

The chain employs TRBV6-5 and TRBJ2-2, with TRBD2 as a possible D gene (6 bases). The V end was cut by 6 bases, the J end by 1 base, with 12 bases between. CDR1 and CDR2 from the germline V gene are MNHEY and SVGAGI. This CDR3 has 15 residues. CDR3 loop: CASSPGLLNTGELFF. CDR3 sequence (DNA): TGTGCCAGCAGCCCGGGACTTCTGAACACCGGGGAGCTGTTTTTT.

The genes are TRBV19 and TRBJ1-6; D is unclear. Germline loops: CDR1 LNHDA, CDR2 SQIVND (reference sequence). With 7 bases removed from V and 5 bases from J, the gap between germline ends came to 9 bases. The CDR3 sequence is 13 residues long. CDR3 loop: CASKQNDNSPLHF. CDR3 in DNA: TGTGCCAGTAAACAGAACGATAATTCACCCCTCCACTTT.

This chain connects TRBV28 to TRBJ1-2; D remains unclear. V gave up 9 bases and J gave up 0 bases, with 14 bases separating them. CDR3 size: 14 residues. Germline V gene lookup returns CDR1 MDHEN and CDR2 SYDVKM. CDR3 sequence reads: CASIRGDANYGYTF. CDR3 nucleotide sequence: TGTGCCAGTATACGGGGTGACGCTAACTATGGCTACACCTTC.

V usage is TRBV2 and J usage is TRBJ2-1, with 9 bases matching TRBD2. CDR1 and CDR2 from the germline V gene are SNHLY and FYNNEI. This CDR3 has 14 amino acids. The V segment lost 4 bases and the J segment 4 bases; nucleotides outside the gene matches: 2. The CDR3 protein is CASSGLAGYNEQFF. In DNA, the CDR3 is TGTGCCAGCAGTGGGCTAGCGGGGTACAATGAGCAGTTCTTC.

This rearrangement joins TRBV24-1 to TRBJ1-1, with D possibly matching TRBD1 (6 bases). Germline-derived CDR1 and CDR2 are KGHDR and SFDVKD. The V and J ends lost 1 base and 0 bases respectively, with 23 bases between them. This CDR3 has 20 residues. CDR3 in DNA: TGTGCCACCAGTGATTTACGAACCAGCAGGGGTCAGGGGCTGAACACTGAAGCTTTCTTT. Residues: CATSDLRTSRGQGLNTEAFF.

In nucleotides, the CDR3 is TGTGCCAGCAGCAGAGGGTTGTCTGGAAACACCATATATTTT. This translates into CASSRGLSGNTIYF. This chain connects TRBV7-9 to TRBJ1-3; no definite D call. The germline CDR1 and CDR2 sequences are SEHNR and FQNEAQ (reference sequence). The CDR3 extends over 14 amino acids. Trimming removed 5 bases at V and 1 base at J, with 9 bases between.

The gene calls are TRBV3-1 (or the pseudogene TRBV3-2) and TRBJ2-3, with D maybe TRBD1 (5 bases). Per germline, CDR1 LGHDT and CDR2 YNNKEL (reference sequence). The CDR3 extends over 15 amino acids. V was cut by 0 bases and J by 2 bases, with 9 bases left in between. The DNA of the CDR3 is TGTGCCAGCAGCCAAGATGGGGCAGCCACAGATACGCAGTATTTT. This codes for CASSQDGAATDTQYF.

The chain is built from TRBV9 and TRBJ1-1; D remains ambiguous. The CDR3 is 16 residues long. Germline-derived CDR1 and CDR2 are SGDLS and YYNGEE. Trimming removed 0 bases at V and 8 bases at J, with 20 bases between. In DNA, the CDR3 is TGTGCCAGCAGCGTAGGGGCGGCGGGCGTCCTCCGCGAAGCTTTCTTT. Translating gives CASSVGAAGVLREAFF.

The chain uses TRBV3-1 (or the pseudogene TRBV3-2) and TRBJ1-2; D is perhaps TRBD1 (6 bases). V dropped 3 bases and J dropped 8 bases, with 22 bases sitting between them. The CDR3 covers 16 residues. From germline, CDR1 is LGHDT and CDR2 YNNKEL (reference sequence). The CDR3 is CASSQVGTGRARGYTF. DNA of the CDR3: TGTGCCAGCAGCCAGGTCGGAACAGGGCGGGCTCGGGGCTACACCTTC.

CDR3 residues: CSASRGSGGAPTKNIQYF. As DNA, the CDR3 is TGCAGTGCTAGTCGCGGTAGCGGGGGGGCCCCGACCAAAAACATTCAGTACTTC. The chain recombines TRBV20-1 with TRBJ2-4, with 11 nucleotides matching TRBD2. The CDR3 loop spans 18 amino acids. V lost 3 bases and J lost 2; bases outside the gene matches: 12. Germline V gene sequence: CDR1 DFQATT, CDR2 SNEGSKA (reference sequence).

The rearrangement joins TRBV5-1 to TRBJ1-1; 10 bases fit TRBD1. The CDR3 covers 15 residues. Germline V CDR1 and CDR2: SGHRS, YFSETQ. J lost 13 bases, V lost 4 bases, and 16 bases had no gene match. The CDR3 is CASSLPYDRGPVVFF. Here the CDR3 DNA reads TGCGCCAGCAGCCTACCCTACGACAGGGGGCCCGTGGTTTTCTTT. Full variable domain (outside the CDR3, taken from reference TRBV5-1 and TRBJ1-1): KAGVTQTPRYLIKTRGQQVTLSCSPISGHRSVSWYQQTPGQGLQFLFEYFSETQRNKGNFPGRFSGRQFSNSRSEMNVSTLELGDSALYLCASSLPYDRGPVVFFGQGTRLTVV.

The sample holds a few counts of this clone. The chain recombines TRBV4-2 with TRBJ1-5; a weak D match, TRBD1 (6 bases). The germline CDR1 and CDR2 sequences are LGHNA and YNFKEQ. V lost 0 bases to trimming and J lost 4 bases, with 16 bases between them. There are 17 residues in the CDR3. This CDR3 is CASSQDAGDGANQPQHF. For the CDR3, the DNA is TGTGCCAGCAGCCAAGATGCAGGGGACGGGGCGAATCAGCCCCAGCATTTT.

The V gene is TRBV7-8, the J gene TRBJ2-7; 7 bases align to TRBD2. The CDR3 contains 14 residues. The V gene end was trimmed by 1 base and the J gene end by 4 bases; junction bases not matched to a gene: 4. Germline assignment: CDR1 SGHVS and CDR2 FQNEAQ. The CDR3 DNA is TGTGCCAGCAGCTTAGAAGCGGGGACGTACGAGCAGTACGTC. Translated, it gives CASSLEAGTYEQYV.

The chain joins TRBV7-9 to TRBJ2-1; 9 positions match TRBD2. Germline V gene data show CDR1 as SEHNR and CDR2 as FQNEAQ (reference sequence). Trimming removed 2 bases from V and 9 bases from J; junction bases left unmatched: 14. The CDR3 loop spans 17 amino acids. The CDR3 is CASSLPLAGHILGEQFF. CDR3 in DNA: TGTGCCAGCAGCTTACCGCTAGCGGGACATATCTTAGGTGAGCAGTTCTTC.

This clone was detected only once. The CDR3 sequence is CSVDRKNIQYF. In DNA, the CDR3 is TGCAGCGTCGACAGGAAAAACATTCAGTACTTC. This chain uses TRBV29-1 with TRBJ2-4, with a tentative D call TRBD1 (6 bases). Germline CDR1 is SQVTM and CDR2 is ANQGSEA. Deletions cut 6 bases from V and 4 bases from J, with 7 bases between. This CDR3 contains 11 residues.

A single count supports this clone. J is TRBJ2-1 and V is TRBV19; 10 bases agree with TRBD2. V dropped 10 bases and J dropped 8; count of bases not matched to a gene: 8. The CDR3 is 13 residues long. Germline CDR1 reads LNHDA; CDR2 reads SQIVND (reference sequence). In DNA form, the CDR3 reads TGTGCCACGAGGCTAGCGGGAGCCTATGAGCAGTTCTTC. Translation gives CATRLAGAYEQFF.

V and J are TRBV29-1 and TRBJ2-3; 9 bases agree with TRBD2. Germline CDR1 reads SQVTM; CDR2 reads ANQGSEA. Losses at the gene ends were 7 bases for V and 4 bases for J; bases not matched to a gene: 12. CDR3 length equals 15 residues. The CDR3 here is CSAPWREGPADTQYF. In DNA form, the CDR3 reads TGCAGCGCCCCCTGGCGGGAGGGCCCAGCAGATACGCAGTATTTT.

This chain's CDR3 is CARRGDYEQYV. In DNA, the CDR3 is TGTGCCAGACGGGGGGACTACGAGCAGTACGTC. V gene TRBV18 combines with J gene TRBJ2-7; 7 bases are a match to TRBD2. This CDR3 region has 11 residues. Germline lookup yields CDR1 KGHSH and CDR2 LQKENI. J was trimmed by 3 bases and V by 9 bases; bases with no gene match: 2.